Shown below are 8 T cell receptor beta chains from a single sample sequenced in a study of T cell responses to AZD1222 COVID-19 vaccine. The table came from immunoSEQ multiplex PCR; TCRdb's copy has only in-frame clones and leaves some out. The repertoire holds roughly 190,000 clones, approximately 94% seen once, with 3.6% in the top ten. This specimen consisted of peripheral blood, obtained 28 days after the second dose of the MenACWY control vaccine. The receptors originated from an adult who received the MenACWY meningococcal vaccine as a control.

This chain connects TRBV19 to TRBJ2-5; D uncertain. Per germline, CDR1 LNHDA and CDR2 SQIVND (reference sequence). CDR3 length equals 13 residues. V was pared by 4 bases and J by 3 bases, with 9 bases between. The CDR3 DNA reads as TGTGCCAGTAGTAGGGCTCCCAAAGAGACCCAGTACTTC. This gives the protein CASSRAPKETQYF.

The V gene is TRBV24-1, the J gene TRBJ2-3; 8 positions match TRBD1. There are 17 residues in the CDR3. CDR1 KGHDR and CDR2 SFDVKD come from the germline V gene. The trim removed 4 bases at V and 4 bases at J, leaving 12 bases unmatched. The CDR3 region is CATSDPPRAGGPDTQYF. The CDR3 coding sequence is TGTGCCACCAGTGACCCTCCGAGGGCAGGGGGCCCAGATACGCAGTATTTT.

The chain is built from TRBV7-9 and TRBJ2-1, with 7 bases aligning to TRBD2. Trimming took 5 bases from V and 7 from J; bases not matched to a gene: 8. CDR3 length: 14 residues. Germline loops: CDR1 SEHNR, CDR2 FQNEAQ (reference sequence). This CDR3 is CASSPGLLTNEQFF. DNA of the CDR3: TGTGCCAGCAGCCCGGGACTATTGACGAATGAGCAGTTCTTC.

The genes are TRBV7-9 and TRBJ2-3; a weak D match, TRBD2 (5 bases). In germline, CDR1 is SEHNR, CDR2 FQNEAQ (reference sequence). The CDR3 is 16 residues long. Trimming took 7 bases from V and 1 from J, leaving 18 bases between them. Here the CDR3 reads CASKSREMGGTDTQYF. CDR3 DNA: TGTGCCAGCAAATCGAGGGAGATGGGTGGCACAGATACGCAGTATTTT. Together with reference TRBV7-9 and TRBJ2-3, the CDR3 gives the full variable domain: DTGVSQNPRHKITKRGQNVTFRCDPISEHNRLYWYRQTLGQGPEFLTYFQNEAQLEKSRLLSDRFSAERPKGSFSTLEIQRTEQGDSAMYLCASKSREMGGTDTQYFGPGTRLTVL.

This chain links TRBV10-3 with TRBJ1-4; no clear D. This CDR3 has 13 residues. Trimming left V 5 bases short and J 8 bases short, with 12 bases between. Per the germline V gene, CDR1 is ENHRY and CDR2 is SYGVKD. This chain's CDR3 is CAISSDPSEKLFF. CDR3 nucleotide sequence: TGTGCCATCAGTTCGGACCCCTCAGAAAAACTGTTTTTT.

The rearrangement joins TRBV29-1 to TRBJ2-3; TRBD2 matches 11 bases. After removal of 1 base from V and 5 bases from J, the junction contained 2 bases not matched to a gene. This CDR3 spans 14 amino acids. The germline CDR1 and CDR2 sequences are SQVTM and ANQGSEA. The CDR3 is CSVEGGLAGDTQYF. The CDR3 coding sequence is TGCAGCGTTGAAGGAGGACTAGCGGGAGATACGCAGTATTTT.

This clone was recorded a few times. The chain employs TRBV5-1 and TRBJ1-2, with D possibly TRBD1 on 5 matching bases. V was cut by 4 bases and J by 4 bases, with 14 bases left in between. The CDR3 extends over 14 amino acids. Germline V gene data show CDR1 as SGHRS and CDR2 as YFSETQ. This CDR3 reads CASSPSSGVYGYTF. The CDR3 nucleotides are TGCGCCAGCAGCCCCTCTTCGGGGGTCTATGGCTACACCTTC.

The chain employs TRBV7-9 and TRBJ1-5; 10 bases agree with TRBD1. Germline CDR1 is SEHNR and CDR2 is FQNEAQ (reference sequence). CDR3 length: 15 amino acids. The V gene end was trimmed by 5 bases and the J gene end by 5 bases; junction bases not matched to a gene: 6. The CDR3 region has the DNA TGTGCCAGCAGCCCAGGGACAGGGGAATATCAGCCCCAGCATTTT. It yields the protein CASSPGTGEYQPQHF.